This T cell receptor beta chain was documented in a study of blood T cells in healthy people across ages. This clonotype was seen more than once but under ten times. Antigen unknown. General study points: Estimates based on one million T cells were treated as lower bounds.

Together with a sample-barcoded 5' primer, a J-beta primer mix was included in a second PCR lasting 7 to 11 cycles. A 12-random-nucleotide template-switch adaptor tagged each cDNA molecule. One entry per CDR3 protein results from TCRdb running MiXCR on the 5' RACE reads. Of 750,000 to 950,000 distinct CDR3 sequences detected, 25% to 30% appear once; the ten largest clones hold less than 3.5%. Germline values: CDR1 SGHTA, CDR2 FQGNSA. J gave up 4 bases and V 4 bases, and 10 bases lay outside the gene matches. The length of the CDR3 is 16 residues. The same specimen was also included in a second study, on T cells of mothers and their children. That source notes: Donation was provided by three healthy Caucasian mothers along with their six children. An overlap that was slightly higher, though non-significant, was seen in related mother-child pairs versus unrelated pairs.

J is TRBJ2-7 and V is TRBV7-2, with TRBD2 identical over 10 bases. The sequence was obtained from a boy aged 5-17 years in good health. The sequenced sample was blood. CDR3 sequence (DNA): TGTGCCAGCAGCTCGCAGTCCGGGACTAGCGCATACGAGCAGTACTTC. Protein: CASSSQSGTSAYEQYF.